A single sample gave rise to the 22 T cell receptor beta chains below, sequenced in a study of blood T cell repertoires in COVID-19. The method was immunoSEQ multiplex PCR; TCRdb's version includes in-frame clones alone and lacks a portion of them. Among 60,000 to 65,000 clones listed, approximately 78% were seen once. Specimen: peripheral blood. The source of these receptors is a man between 60 and 75 years old with COVID-19, enrolled during active disease.

V gene TRBV12-5 combines with J gene TRBJ2-7; no firm D call. In germline, CDR1 is LGHNT, CDR2 FRNRAP. V lost 6 bases and J 4 bases, leaving 13 bases between the germline ends. The CDR3 extends over 13 amino acids. This CDR3 reads CASGLEIQYEQYF. CDR3 nucleotides: TGTGCTAGTGGCCTCGAGATTCAATACGAGCAGTACTTC.

The genes are TRBV4-1 and TRBJ2-7; TRBD1 aligns across 9 bases. This CDR3 has 14 residues. Germline V gives CDR1 MGHRA, CDR2 YSYEKL. Trimming removed 2 bases from V and 5 bases from J; junction bases left unmatched: 4. CDR3 sequence (DNA): TGCGCCAGCAGCCAAAACAGGGGGCTCGACGAGCAGTACTTC. This gives the protein CASSQNRGLDEQYF.

This chain connects TRBV28 to TRBJ2-7; D ambiguous. The CDR3 length is 13 residues. Trimming stripped 5 bases from V and 9 bases from J, with 17 bases between. Germline lookup yields CDR1 MDHEN and CDR2 SYDVKM. The CDR3 loop is CASSLAGSFGQYF. The CDR3 DNA follows: TGTGCCAGCAGTCTGGCAGGCTCGTTTGGGCAGTACTTC.

The chain uses TRBV30 and TRBJ2-3; D might be TRBD1 (6 bases). Between the trimmed V and J ends, which lost 0 bases and 3 bases, there was a span of 10 bases. The CDR3 length is 14 residues. CDR1 is GTSNPN, CDR2 SVGIG, per germline (reference sequence). CDR3 sequence reads: CAWSVQGKTDTQYF. CDR3 in DNA: TGTGCCTGGAGTGTACAGGGAAAGACAGATACGCAGTATTTT.

The chain recombines TRBV30 with TRBJ1-6; no clear D. The CDR3 sequence is 17 residues long. Germline V gene sequence: CDR1 GTSNPN, CDR2 SVGIG (reference sequence). V lost 0 bases and J 0 bases, leaving 12 bases between the germline ends. DNA for the CDR3: TGTGCCTGGAGTGTACTTAGTGTGAGCTCCTATAATTCACCCCTCCACTTT. This encodes CAWSVLSVSSYNSPLHF. The full variable domain, completed using reference TRBV30 and TRBJ1-6, is SQTIHQWPATLVQPVGSPLSLECTVEGTSNPNLYWYRQAAGRGLQLLFYSVGIGQISSEVPQNLSASRPQDRQFILSSKKLLLSDSGFYLCAWSVLSVSSYNSPLHFGNGTRLTVT.

This clone has a single count. This chain uses TRBV3-1 (or the pseudogene TRBV3-2) with TRBJ2-1; the match to TRBD2 covers 7 bases. The V gene's germline CDR1 is LGHDT and CDR2 YNNKEL (reference sequence). There are 13 residues in the CDR3. J was trimmed by 9 bases and V by 0 bases; bases with no gene match: 2. The CDR3 DNA reads as TGTGCCAGCAGCCAAGATGCGGGAGTTGAGCAGTTCTTC. This sequence encodes CASSQDAGVEQFF.

The chain is built from TRBV2 and TRBJ1-4; D gene ambiguous. Germline lookup yields CDR1 SNHLY and CDR2 FYNNEI. The CDR3 consists of 15 residues. V lost 7 bases, J lost 3 bases, and 15 bases lay in between. Here the CDR3 reads CASNKGVESNEKLFF. The CDR3 DNA reads as TGTGCCAGCAATAAGGGAGTCGAATCTAATGAAAAACTGTTTTTT.

The CDR3 here is CASSETGLQQETQYF. In DNA, the CDR3 is TGTGCCAGCAGCGAGACAGGGCTCCAACAAGAGACCCAGTACTTC. The chain links TRBV7-9 to TRBJ2-5; 7 bases are a match to TRBD1. This CDR3 contains 15 residues. Germline CDR1 SEHNR, CDR2 FQNEAQ (reference sequence). V gave up 5 bases and J gave up 2 bases; unmatched junction bases: 8. The variable domain in full, with the rest retrieved from reference TRBV7-9 and TRBJ2-5, is DTGVSQNPRHKITKRGQNVTFRCDPISEHNRLYWYRQTLGQGPEFLTYFQNEAQLEKSRLLSDRFSAERPKGSFSTLEIQRTEQGDSAMYLCASSETGLQQETQYFGPGTRLLVL.

Judged by abundance, this clone is medium-sized (0.01 to 0.1%). The chain couples TRBV2 to TRBJ1-5; D is ambiguous. Germline-derived CDR1 and CDR2 are SNHLY and FYNNEI. CDR3 length: 14 amino acids. The V and J ends lost 4 bases and 5 bases respectively, with 12 bases between them. CDR3: CASSGTGKHQPQHF. For the CDR3, the DNA is TGTGCCAGCAGTGGGACCGGGAAGCATCAGCCCCAGCATTTT.

J is TRBJ1-1 and V is TRBV5-1; TRBD1 matches 9 bases. The CDR3 covers 14 residues. Losses at the gene ends were 3 bases for V and 5 bases for J; bases not matched to a gene: 5. Per the germline V gene, CDR1 is SGHRS and CDR2 is YFSETQ. The CDR3 protein is CASSWGQGGTEAFF. The DNA of the CDR3 is TGCGCCAGCAGCTGGGGACAGGGTGGTACTGAAGCTTTCTTT.

V and J are TRBV7-9 and TRBJ2-5, with 8 bases lining up with TRBD1. The trim removed 8 bases at V and 4 bases at J, leaving 12 bases unmatched. Germline V CDR1 and CDR2: SEHNR, FQNEAQ (reference sequence). This CDR3 is 15 amino acids long. The CDR3 is CASVLGTGLRETQYF. Here the CDR3 DNA reads TGTGCCAGCGTGCTGGGGACAGGTTTGCGAGAGACCCAGTACTTC.

V is TRBV19 and J is TRBJ2-7; 9 positions match TRBD1. The CDR3 consists of 17 residues. Germline values: CDR1 LNHDA, CDR2 SQIVND (reference sequence). V shed 5 bases and J 6 bases; nucleotides not matched to a gene: 17. The CDR3 protein is CASSGDREGRWGAEQYF. DNA for the CDR3: TGTGCCAGTAGTGGGGACAGGGAGGGAAGATGGGGAGCCGAGCAGTACTTC.

The chain carries TRBV20-1 and TRBJ2-3; 7 positions match TRBD2. After removal of 7 bases from V and 8 bases from J, the junction contained 3 bases not matched to a gene. CDR3 size: 10 residues. The germline V gene encodes CDR1 DFQATT and CDR2 SNEGSKA (reference sequence). CDR3 coding DNA: TGCAGTGTGGCGGGAGCTACGCAGTATTTT. It translates to CSVAGATQYF.

The V and J genes are TRBV7-3 and TRBJ2-3, with D possibly being TRBD2 (6 bases). Germline CDR1 reads SGHTA; CDR2 reads FQGTGA. The CDR3 is 14 amino acids. Trimming pared 5 bases from V and 6 bases from J, leaving 15 bases between. This chain's CDR3 is CASSPRGVKDTQYF. Written as DNA, the CDR3 is TGTGCCAGCAGCCCCCGCGGGGTGAAGGATACGCAGTATTTT.

The rearrangement uses TRBV13 and TRBJ2-1, with D unclear. Germline-derived CDR1 and CDR2 are PRHDT and FYEKMQ (reference sequence). V was shortened by 7 bases and J by 3 bases, with 16 bases between the two germline ends. CDR3 length: 15 amino acids. In DNA, the CDR3 is TGTGCCAGCACCTCAAGCGAGAGCCACTACAATGAGCAGTTCTTC. It translates to CASTSSESHYNEQFF.

The chain links TRBV6-5 to TRBJ2-7; D is uncertain. CDR1 is MNHEY, CDR2 SVGAGI, per germline. V was shortened by 7 bases and J by 3 bases, with 13 bases between the two germline ends. CDR3 size: 13 residues. DNA for the CDR3: TGTGCCAGCAAACGATCAGGCGACTACGAGCAGTACTTC. The encoded protein is CASKRSGDYEQYF.

The chain is built from TRBV3-1 (or the pseudogene TRBV3-2) and TRBJ2-2; no definite D call. The germline gives CDR1 LGHDT, CDR2 YNNKEL (reference sequence). The V and J ends lost 4 bases and 4 bases respectively, with 13 bases between them. This CDR3 contains 15 residues. CDR3 in amino acids: CASSLGPVGTGELFF. The DNA of the CDR3 is TGTGCCAGCAGCCTGGGCCCGGTAGGCACCGGGGAGCTGTTTTTT.

The rearrangement joins TRBV5-1 to TRBJ2-3, with 11 bases aligning to TRBD2. V lost 5 bases to trimming and J lost 6 bases; unmatched junction nucleotides: 11. The CDR3 sequence is 16 residues long. Per the germline V gene, CDR1 is SGHRS and CDR2 is YFSETQ. The chain's CDR3 is CASSPIAGGPADTQYF. The CDR3, as DNA: TGCGCCAGCAGTCCTATAGCGGGGGGGCCGGCGGATACGCAGTATTTT.

The gene calls are TRBV7-3 and TRBJ1-1, with a weak D call TRBD1 (5 bases). The germline gives CDR1 SGHTA, CDR2 FQGTGA. The CDR3 runs to 16 residues. Deletions cut 5 bases from V and 3 bases from J, with 19 bases between. The CDR3: CASSPKGREEDTEAFF. In DNA, the CDR3 is TGTGCCAGCAGCCCAAAAGGCAGGGAGGAAGACACTGAAGCTTTCTTT.

The chain carries TRBV5-1 and TRBJ2-3; 8 nucleotides match TRBD1. Unmatched junction bases numbered 6, after V lost 4 bases and J lost 2 bases. From germline, CDR1 is SGHRS and CDR2 YFSETQ. The CDR3 runs to 15 residues. Here the CDR3 reads CASSIDRGTTDTQYF. CDR3 bases: TGCGCCAGCAGCATTGACAGGGGAACCACAGATACGCAGTATTTT.

This clone was recorded many times. The rearrangement uses TRBV2 and TRBJ2-7; tentative D call: TRBD2 (5 bases). In germline, CDR1 is SNHLY, CDR2 FYNNEI. The V and J ends lost 0 bases and 7 bases respectively, with 10 bases between them. The CDR3 length is 13 residues. The CDR3 coding sequence is TGTGCCAGCAGTGAAGCCCGACGGGGTGAGCAGTACTTC. Translated: CASSEARRGEQYF.

CDR3 region: CSVEGGQSYEQYF. As DNA, the CDR3 is TGCAGCGTTGAGGGGGGACAGTCCTACGAGCAGTACTTC. The chain couples TRBV29-1 to TRBJ2-7; the D gene is possibly TRBD1 (7 bases). Per germline, CDR1 SQVTM and CDR2 ANQGSEA. This CDR3 contains 13 residues. The germline V and J ends were trimmed by 3 bases and 1 base, with 10 bases remaining between them.